Detailed here is one T cell receptor (beta chain). Its antigen remains unidentified. V gave up 4 bases and J gave up 8 bases, with 20 bases separating them. Germline V gene sequence: CDR1 SGHTA, CDR2 FQGNSA. The CDR3 sequence is 15 residues long. This record comes from a study of beta chain features in type 1 diabetes. TCRB transcripts that were expressed got sequenced, as all of the isolated RNA had been reverse transcribed. Profiled with immunoSEQ multiplex PCR; TCRdb holds only in-frame clones, not every one. Of about 620,000 clones in the sample, less than 20% were seen once. Broader study findings: Researchers report that Type 1 diabetes patients had moderately but significantly shorter TCRB CDR3s across all four CD4+ subsets.

It was one heparinised blood draw, averaging roughly 0.11 L, that each donor gave. Staining for CD45RO/CCR7/CD25/CD127/CD95/CD27 allowed sorting of CD4+ naive, central memory, regulatory and stem cell-like memory cells. The TCR originated in a man between 18 and 35 years old in good health. The rearrangement uses TRBV7-2 and TRBJ1-1; possibly TRBD1 for D (6 bases). Sequenced material: naive CD4+ T cells from blood. This CDR3 reads CASSSSSGDRAEAFF. DNA for the CDR3: TGTGCCAGCAGCTCATCCTCAGGGGATCGGGCGGAAGCTTTCTTT. Using reference TRBV7-2 and TRBJ1-1 for the parts outside the CDR3, the full variable domain is GAGVSQSPSNKVTEKGKDVELRCDPISGHTALYWYRQSLGQGLEFLIYFQGNSAPDKSGLPSDRFSAERTGGSVSTLTIQRTQQEDSAVYLCASSSSSGDRAEAFFGQGTRLTVV.